The text below deals with one TCR beta chain. Its antigen is as yet unknown. Germline V gives CDR1 SGHRS, CDR2 YFSETQ. The CDR3 has 16 amino acids. Trimming removed 3 bases at V and 0 bases at J, with 14 bases between. This record belongs to a study of glioma-infiltrating T cells after dendritic cell vaccination. Study summary: Glioblastoma patients came from Phase I and II dendritic cell vaccination trials. Autologous tumor lysate was loaded overnight onto monocyte-derived dendritic cells grown 7 to 8 days with IL-4 and GM-CSF. Three intradermal dendritic cell vaccine injections were given every two weeks.

Points from the study as a whole: Longer survival after dendritic cell vaccination followed higher pretreatment TIL content.

As to time point: after dendritic cell vaccination, including at tumor progression/relapse. Sequencing was performed with immunoSEQ multiplex PCR; in TCRdb, only in-frame clones are kept and a portion is missing. The data contain under 30,000 clones, about 90% of them singletons. The sample was blood, taken after dendritic cell vaccination. V usage is TRBV5-1 and J usage is TRBJ2-3; D is possibly TRBD1 (7 bases). This sequence originates from a human donor with glioblastoma. CDR3 DNA sequence: TGCGCCAGCAGCTACTCGACAGGGACTAGCACAGATACGCAGTATTTT. Amino acids: CASSYSTGTSTDTQYF.